The 21 T cell receptor beta chains listed next were all sequenced from one sample in a study of blood T cell repertoires in COVID-19. The data were produced by immunoSEQ multiplex PCR, yet TCRdb's version contains in-frame clones alone and is incomplete. The sample yields 120,000 to 150,000 clones, just over 85% seen once. Sequencing was done on a sample of peripheral blood. All receptors derive from a woman aged 55-70 years with acute or convalescent COVID-19.

The chain joins TRBV3-1 (or the pseudogene TRBV3-2) to TRBJ1-1; D not certain. CDR1 LGHDT and CDR2 YNNKEL come from the germline V gene (reference sequence). The CDR3 has 14 residues. The V end was cut by 3 bases, the J end by 10 bases, with 18 bases between. CDR3 residues: CASSQAGQTFRAFF. In DNA, the CDR3 is TGTGCCAGCAGCCAGGCCGGCCAGACATTTAGAGCTTTCTTT.

In its sample, this clone was seen a few times. This rearrangement joins TRBV5-6 to TRBJ2-1; D perhaps matches TRBD1 (5 bases). Germline loops: CDR1 SGHDT, CDR2 YYEEEE. CDR3 length: 14 amino acids. Trimming removed 0 bases from V and 7 bases from J, with 11 bases in between. The CDR3 nucleotides are TGTGCCAGCAGCTTGGACAGGCGTGTGAATGAGCAGTTCTTC. Amino acids: CASSLDRRVNEQFF.

The V gene is TRBV5-1, the J gene TRBJ2-2; 10 bases fit TRBD1. V lost 8 bases, J lost 5 bases, and 6 bases stayed unmatched. Per the germline V gene, CDR1 is SGHRS and CDR2 is YFSETQ. This CDR3 comprises 14 residues. Here the CDR3 DNA reads TGCGCCAGTACGACAGGGGGCGGAACCGGGGAGCTGTTTTTT. This sequence encodes CASTTGGGTGELFF.

The rearrangement uses TRBV7-3 and TRBJ2-3, with TRBD1 matching over 7 bases. Losses at the gene ends were 3 bases for V and 2 bases for J; bases not matched to a gene: 5. The germline CDR1 and CDR2 sequences are SGHTA and FQGTGA. The CDR3 loop spans 15 amino acids. CDR3 region: CASSFVGTATDTQYF. The CDR3 DNA follows: TGTGCCAGCAGCTTCGTCGGGACAGCCACAGATACGCAGTATTTT.

This clone was seen just once. The rearrangement joins TRBV7-8 to TRBJ2-3, with 7 bases lining up with TRBD2. After removal of 4 bases from V and 0 bases from J, the junction contained 10 bases not matched to a gene. From germline, CDR1 is SGHVS and CDR2 FQNEAQ. This CDR3 comprises 17 residues. The CDR3 region is CASSSLHGGESTDTQYF. The CDR3 nucleotides read TGTGCCAGCAGCTCCCTTCATGGGGGGGAGAGCACAGATACGCAGTATTTT.

The V and J genes are TRBV5-5 and TRBJ2-2; TRBD1 might be the D (6 bases). The CDR3 sequence is 14 residues long. Germline CDR1 is SGHKS and CDR2 is YYEKEE (reference sequence). V was clipped by 5 bases and J by 4 bases, with 12 bases between them. CDR3 protein: CASRPGQSTGELFF. Written as DNA, the CDR3 is TGTGCCAGCAGACCAGGACAGTCCACCGGGGAGCTGTTTTTT.

CDR3 sequence (DNA): TGTGCCAGCAGTTTACCCGACAGGGTCAACACTGAAGCTTTCTTT. Translated, it gives CASSLPDRVNTEAFF. The chain uses TRBV27 and TRBJ1-1; 7 nucleotides match TRBD1. The junction had 5 bases not matched to a gene; V was cut back by 2 bases and J by 2 bases. The germline V gene has CDR1 MNHEY and CDR2 SMNVEV (reference sequence). The CDR3 is 15 residues long.

CDR3 region: CASSQVLQGGNTIYF. CDR3 DNA sequence: TGTGCCAGCAGCCAAGTTTTACAGGGTGGAAACACCATATATTTT. The rearrangement joins TRBV4-2 to TRBJ1-3, with D possibly matching TRBD1 (6 bases). V was shortened by 1 base and J by 3 bases, with 10 bases between the two germline ends. The CDR3 is 15 amino acids. Germline CDR1 and CDR2: LGHNA and YNFKEQ.

V gene TRBV28 combines with J gene TRBJ1-2; the D gene is possibly TRBD1 (5 bases). Trimming left V 8 bases short and J 12 bases short, with 25 bases between. The germline V gene has CDR1 MDHEN and CDR2 SYDVKM. The CDR3 runs 14 residues. DNA of the CDR3: TGTGCCAGCCGCCCAGCTGCGGCAGGGCGCCGGCACACCTTC. Encoded protein: CASRPAAAGRRHTF.

The rearrangement joins TRBV29-1 to TRBJ1-2, with D tentatively TRBD1 (5 bases). The CDR3 is made up of 12 amino acids. Trimming cost V 4 bases and J 0 bases, with 6 bases left between them. Germline V lookup: CDR1 SQVTM, CDR2 ANQGSEA. CDR3 sequence (DNA): TGCAGCGTTGGGGGCCCTAACTATGGCTACACCTTC. Translating it yields CSVGGPNYGYTF. Full variable domain (remainder filled in from reference TRBV29-1 and TRBJ1-2): SAVISQKPSRDICQRGTSLTIQCQVDSQVTMMFWYRQQPGQSLTLIATANQGSEATYESGFVIDKFPISRPNLTFSTLTVSNMSPEDSSIYLCSVGGPNYGYTFGSGTRLTVV.

The rearrangement uses TRBV6-2 or TRBV6-3 and TRBJ2-5; tentatively, D is TRBD1 (6 bases). The CDR3 covers 18 residues. V was clipped by 2 bases and J by 2 bases, with 21 bases between them. CDR1 and CDR2 (germline): MNHEY, SVGEGT. The CDR3 loop reads CASSYRPIIGGLQETQYF. The CDR3 coding sequence is TGTGCCAGCAGTTACCGCCCCATCATAGGGGGATTACAAGAGACCCAGTACTTC.

In DNA, the CDR3 is TGTGCCAGTAGCCCTGGACAGGGGGGATCCCACGAGCAGTACTTC. Translated: CASSPGQGGSHEQYF. This rearrangement joins TRBV19 to TRBJ2-7; 10 bases line up with TRBD1. CDR1 LNHDA and CDR2 SQIVND come from the germline V gene (reference sequence). The trim removed 6 bases at V and 5 bases at J, leaving 10 bases unmatched. CDR3 length: 15 residues.

The chain carries TRBV6-5 and TRBJ2-7; the D is unclear. V was trimmed by 0 bases and J by 4 bases, leaving 13 bases between them. Germline V CDR1 and CDR2: MNHEY, SVGAGI. The CDR3 spans 15 residues. CDR3: CASSYSNPSLYEQYF. In nucleotides, the CDR3 is TGTGCCAGCAGTTACTCGAATCCAAGCTTATACGAGCAGTACTTC.

In its sample, this clone was seen once. V usage is TRBV2 and J usage is TRBJ1-4; tentative D call: TRBD1 (6 bases). The CDR3 contains 15 residues. Between the trimmed V and J ends, which lost 6 bases and 6 bases, there was a span of 17 bases. From germline, CDR1 is SNHLY and CDR2 FYNNEI. CDR3 sequence: CASSGLFRGDEKLFF. In nucleotides, the CDR3 is TGTGCCAGCAGCGGACTGTTCAGGGGAGATGAAAAACTGTTTTTT.

This clone was seen only once. V and J are TRBV3-1 (or the pseudogene TRBV3-2) and TRBJ2-7; tentatively, D is TRBD2 (6 bases). This CDR3 comprises 15 residues. Germline lookup yields CDR1 LGHDT and CDR2 YNNKEL (reference sequence). Between the trimmed V and J ends, which lost 2 bases and 3 bases, there was a span of 14 bases. The CDR3 loop reads CASSQTPNSGYEQYF. The CDR3 bases are TGTGCCAGCAGCCAAACCCCGAATAGCGGCTACGAGCAGTACTTC.

The chain recombines TRBV5-1 with TRBJ1-2, with D possibly matching TRBD1 (5 bases). V dropped 0 bases and J dropped 7 bases, with 16 bases sitting between them. CDR1 SGHRS and CDR2 YFSETQ come from the germline V gene. This CDR3 spans 15 amino acids. Written as DNA, the CDR3 is TGCGCCAGCAGCTTGGAGAGGCTTGGGGCCACTGGCTACACCTTC. As protein: CASSLERLGATGYTF.

This sequence joins TRBV9 and TRBJ1-3; maybe TRBD1 (6 bases). This CDR3 is 15 amino acids long. The V end lost 3 bases, the J end lost 4 bases, and 14 bases lay between the germline ends. CDR1 is SGDLS, CDR2 YYNGEE, per germline. The DNA of the CDR3 is TGTGCCAGCAGCGCCTCCGGGACACACGGAAACACCATATATTTT. Translated, it gives CASSASGTHGNTIYF.

CDR3 region: CASSQESGGASIQYF. For the CDR3, the DNA is TGCGCCAGCAGCCAAGAGAGCGGGGGGGCGAGCATTCAGTACTTC. The chain links TRBV4-3 to TRBJ2-4, with 10 bases lining up with TRBD2. The CDR3 consists of 15 residues. CDR1 is LGHNA and CDR2 is YSLEER in the germline V gene. With V trimmed by 0 bases and J by 9 bases, 5 bases remained unmatched.

Here the CDR3 DNA reads TGCGCCAGCAGCCACATTATGGCGGGACGCTTGAACACTGAAGCTTTCTTT. This sequence encodes CASSHIMAGRLNTEAFF. The chain has TRBV4-1 and TRBJ1-1; D is perhaps TRBD1 (5 bases). The CDR3 is 17 residues long. V lost 3 bases and J 0 bases, leaving 17 bases between the germline ends. Germline CDR1 is MGHRA and CDR2 is YSYEKL.

This clone was observed a single time. The V call is TRBV28, the J call TRBJ2-7; 7 bases map to TRBD1. Trimming removed 5 bases from V and 1 base from J; junction bases left unmatched: 8. Germline V gene lookup returns CDR1 MDHEN and CDR2 SYDVKM. The CDR3 loop spans 15 amino acids. In DNA, the CDR3 is TGTGCCAGCAGTCCTTACAGGGGCCCTTCCTACGAGCAGTACTTC. Translated, it gives CASSPYRGPSYEQYF. Drawing the rest from reference TRBV28 and TRBJ2-7, the complete variable domain is DVKVTQSSRYLVKRTGEKVFLECVQDMDHENMFWYRQDPGLGLRLIYFSYDVKMKEKGDIPEGYSVSREKKERFSLILESASTNQTSMYLCASSPYRGPSYEQYFGPGTRLTVT.

This chain joins TRBV28 and TRBJ2-2; TRBD2 is a possible D gene (6 bases). Trimming cost V 8 bases and J 0 bases, with 13 bases left between them. Per germline, CDR1 MDHEN and CDR2 SYDVKM. The CDR3 is 15 residues long. The CDR3 sequence: CASLLGGPNTGELFF. As DNA, the CDR3 is TGTGCCAGCCTTCTCGGGGGACCGAACACCGGGGAGCTGTTTTTT.